This TCR beta chain was documented in a study of blood T cell repertoires in COVID-19. About the research overall: The study drew acute and convalescent COVID-19 samples from the United States, Italy and Spain. T cells, B-cell-depleted T cells, or PBMCs supplied cDNA or gDNA.

Authors' data handling: Scientists estimated how many nucleated cells there were by amplifying reference gene primers. Assay: immunoSEQ multiplex PCR; the TCRdb copy retains only in-frame clones and omits some. D and trimming were read from the DNA, whereas the V and J calls and clone size are those reported in that table. The repertoire holds fewer than 25,000 clones, around 89% seen once, with 7.7% in the top ten. The CDR3 runs 15 residues. V dropped 0 bases and J dropped 0; count of bases not matched to a gene: 3. Looked up from germline, CDR1 is SGDLS and CDR2 is YYNGEE. The V gene is TRBV9, the J gene TRBJ2-7; 7 bases match TRBD2. The source material was peripheral blood. This TCR came from an older woman with active COVID-19. Written as DNA, the CDR3 is TGTGCCAGCAGCGTAGAGGCTAGCGGCTCCTACGAGCAGTACTTC. Translation: CASSVEASGSYEQYF. Full variable domain (missing parts from reference TRBV9 and TRBJ2-7): DSGVTQTPKHLITATGQRVTLRCSPRSGDLSVYWYQQSLDQGLQFLIQYYNGEERAKGNILERFSAQQFPDLHSELNLSSLELGDSALYFCASSVEASGSYEQYFGPGTRLTVT.